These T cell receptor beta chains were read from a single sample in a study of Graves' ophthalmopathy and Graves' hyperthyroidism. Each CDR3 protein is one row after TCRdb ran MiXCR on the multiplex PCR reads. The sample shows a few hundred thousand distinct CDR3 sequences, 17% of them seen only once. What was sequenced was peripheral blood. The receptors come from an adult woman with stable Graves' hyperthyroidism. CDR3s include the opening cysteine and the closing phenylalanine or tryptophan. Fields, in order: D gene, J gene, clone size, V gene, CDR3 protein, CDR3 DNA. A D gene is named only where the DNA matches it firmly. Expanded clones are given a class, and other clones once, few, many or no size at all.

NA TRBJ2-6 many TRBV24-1 CATSDHEGPGANVLTF TGTGCCACCAGTGATCATGAGGGGCCAGGGGCCAACGTCCTGACTTTC
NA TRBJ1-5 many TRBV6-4 CASSDLYSNQPQHF TGTGCCAGCAGTGACCTTTATAGCAATCAGCCCCAGCATTTT
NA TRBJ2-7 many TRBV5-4 CASSLEASRYEQYF TGTGCCAGCAGCTTGGAGGCTAGCCGTTACGAGCAGTACTTC
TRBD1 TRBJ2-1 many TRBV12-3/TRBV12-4 CASSHTGTGGYNEKFF TGTGCCAGCAGTCATACCGGGACAGGGGGGTACAATGAGAAGTTCTTC
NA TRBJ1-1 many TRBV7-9 CASTRDTNTEAFF TGTGCCAGCACCAGGGACACGAACACTGAAGCTTTCTTT
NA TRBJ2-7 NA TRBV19 CASNPGDRTYEQYF TGTGCCAGTAACCCGGGGGACCGAACCTACGAGCAGTACTTC
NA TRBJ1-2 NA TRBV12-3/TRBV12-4 CASSLRGVGVRYTF TGTGCCAGCAGTTTACGGGGGGTGGGTGTTAGATACACCTTC
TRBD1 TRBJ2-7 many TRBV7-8 CASSSRTGVGEQYF TGTGCCAGCAGCTCAAGGACAGGGGTAGGCGAGCAGTACTTC
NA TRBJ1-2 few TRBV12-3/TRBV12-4 CASSSGRTNGYTF TGTGCCAGCAGTTCGGGCAGGACGAATGGCTACACCTTC
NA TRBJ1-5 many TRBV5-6 CASSLLPGGNQPQHF TGTGCCAGCAGCTTGCTACCCGGGGGCAATCAGCCCCAGCATTTT
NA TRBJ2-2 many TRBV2 CASSEGGSWGGELFF TGTGCCAGCAGTGAAGGCGGTAGCTGGGGCGGGGAGCTGTTTTTT
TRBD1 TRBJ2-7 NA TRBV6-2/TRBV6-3 CASKGATGRGQSYEQYF TGTGCCAGCAAAGGTGCGACAGGGCGAGGGCAATCCTACGAGCAGTACTTC
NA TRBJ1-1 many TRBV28 CASSLRARGNTEAFF TGTGCCAGCAGTTTAAGGGCCAGGGGGAACACTGAAGCTTTCTTT
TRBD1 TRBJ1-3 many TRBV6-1 CASSRQGPSSGNTIYF TGTGCCAGCAGCAGACAGGGCCCGAGCTCTGGAAACACCATATATTTT
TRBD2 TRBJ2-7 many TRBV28 CASSLRTSIHEQYF TGTGCCAGCAGTTTAAGGACTAGCATACACGAGCAGTACTTC
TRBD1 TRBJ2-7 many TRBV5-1 CASSLAQGVGEQYF TGCGCCAGCAGCTTGGCACAGGGGGTGGGCGAGCAGTACTTC
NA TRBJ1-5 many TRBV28 CASSLSTGNQPQHF TGTGCCAGCAGTTTATCGACAGGCAATCAGCCCCAGCATTTT